Following are 28 T cell receptor beta chains from one sample sequenced in a study of shared clonotypes between healthy human individuals. Naive CD8 isolation took CD45RO-negative cells positively selected for CCR7 and excluded terminally differentiated effector memory CD45RA+ cells. Libraries were prepared by immunoSEQ multiplex PCR; TCRdb keeps only in-frame clonotypes and omits some of them. The profile shows about 2.1 million clones, 93% of them singletons. What was sequenced was naive CD8+ T cells from PBMCs. These receptors were collected from a man aged 18 to 30 in good health. Some clones in this sample may be carry-over from other donors' samples.

The gene calls are TRBV2 and TRBJ1-1; D is perhaps TRBD1 (5 bases). This CDR3 comprises 17 residues. Deletions cut 3 bases from V and 1 base from J, with 18 bases between. Germline V gene lookup returns CDR1 SNHLY and CDR2 FYNNEI. CDR3 nucleotide sequence: TGTGCCAGCAGTGACGGGGACGGGCCACCAAAGAACACTGAAGCTTTCTTT. It is translated as CASSDGDGPPKNTEAFF.

A single count supports this clone. The V and J genes are TRBV4-3 and TRBJ2-7; D tentatively fits TRBD1 or TRBD2 (5 bases each). Germline V gene sequence: CDR1 LGHNA, CDR2 YSLEER. Trimming took off 0 bases at V and 5 bases at J, with 23 bases between the two ends. CDR3 size: 18 residues. The CDR3 spells CASSQDRGPQGGHDEQYF. CDR3 coding DNA: TGCGCCAGCAGCCAAGATAGGGGACCTCAGGGTGGACACGACGAGCAGTACTTC.

The genes are TRBV4-3 and TRBJ1-2; TRBD1 is a possible D gene (5 bases). The CDR3 covers 15 residues. V lost 1 base and J lost 1, with 10 bases in between. Germline V CDR1 and CDR2: LGHNA, YSLEER. The CDR3 DNA is TGCGCCAGCAGCCAAGTGGGGGGAATTAACTATGGCTACACCTTC. It is translated as CASSQVGGINYGYTF.

The V and J genes are TRBV7-9 and TRBJ2-2; D tentatively fits TRBD1 or TRBD2 (5 bases each). Germline values: CDR1 SEHNR, CDR2 FQNEAQ (reference sequence). The CDR3 covers 16 residues. Trimming pared 5 bases from V and 5 bases from J, leaving 18 bases between. Here the CDR3 reads CASSHPTTAETGELFF. DNA of the CDR3: TGTGCCAGCAGCCACCCGACGACAGCGGAAACCGGGGAGCTGTTTTTT.

The chain joins TRBV28 to TRBJ2-3; D uncertain. The CDR3 runs 14 residues. Per the germline V gene, CDR1 is MDHEN and CDR2 is SYDVKM. Deletions cut 6 bases from V and 3 bases from J, with 13 bases between. CDR3 residues: CASRFGIRTDTQYF. The DNA of the CDR3 is TGTGCCAGCAGATTTGGTATTAGGACAGATACGCAGTATTTT.

The CDR3 protein is CASSLNPNNQPQHF. The CDR3 DNA reads TGTGCCAGCAGTTTAAATCCGAACAATCAGCCCCAGCATTTT. This chain joins TRBV27 and TRBJ1-5; D remains unclear. Trimming took 2 bases from V and 3 from J, leaving 8 bases between them. The CDR3 sequence is 14 residues long. Germline lookup yields CDR1 MNHEY and CDR2 SMNVEV (reference sequence).

The CDR3 protein is CASSAQTVMNTEAFF. For the CDR3, the DNA is TGTGCCAGCAGCGCCCAGACAGTGATGAACACTGAAGCTTTCTTT. The V and J genes are TRBV27 and TRBJ1-1; D might be TRBD1 (5 bases). This CDR3 spans 15 amino acids. The germline V gene has CDR1 MNHEY and CDR2 SMNVEV (reference sequence). V was trimmed by 6 bases and J by 0 bases, leaving 14 bases between them.

This clone was observed a handful of times. The same CDR3 can be traced to other DNA sequences in this sample. The V and J genes are TRBV6-5 and TRBJ1-1; D not certain. The CDR3 totals 14 residues. V dropped 3 bases and J dropped 2 bases, with 10 bases sitting between them. Germline-derived CDR1 and CDR2 are MNHEY and SVGAGI. CDR3 loop: CASSYHSDNTEAFF. CDR3 sequence (DNA): TGTGCCAGCAGTTATCATTCCGATAACACTGAAGCTTTCTTT.

The V call is TRBV2, the J call TRBJ1-2; D unclear. The CDR3 runs 13 residues. The V end was cut by 4 bases, the J end by 4 bases, with 10 bases between. CDR1 is SNHLY, CDR2 FYNNEI, per germline. Here the CDR3 reads CASSGAGFYGYTF. CDR3 in DNA: TGTGCCAGCAGTGGTGCGGGTTTCTATGGCTACACCTTC.

The CDR3 loop reads CASSPRLAGGPETQYF. In DNA form, the CDR3 reads TGTGCCAGCAGTCCGCGACTAGCGGGAGGGCCTGAGACCCAGTACTTC. The J gene is TRBJ2-5, the V gene TRBV27; 14 nucleotides agree with TRBD2. With 5 bases clipped from V and 5 bases from J, the junction kept 7 bases outside the gene matches. Germline loops: CDR1 MNHEY, CDR2 SMNVEV (reference sequence). The CDR3 extends over 16 amino acids.

This rearrangement joins TRBV7-3 to TRBJ2-1, with 11 nucleotides matching TRBD1. CDR3 size: 16 residues. CDR1 and CDR2 from the germline V gene are SGHTA and FQGTGA. Losses at the gene ends were 5 bases for V and 4 bases for J; bases not matched to a gene: 7. CDR3 residues: CASSLWTGGAYNEQFF. Here the CDR3 DNA reads TGTGCCAGCAGCCTGTGGACAGGGGGCGCTTACAATGAGCAGTTCTTC.

The chain uses TRBV27 and TRBJ2-1, with D tentatively TRBD1 (5 bases). Germline V gene data show CDR1 as MNHEY and CDR2 as SMNVEV (reference sequence). V was pared by 5 bases and J by 10 bases, with 21 bases between. The CDR3 totals 15 residues. This chain's CDR3 is CASSHGPTGSIEQFF. CDR3 bases: TGTGCCAGCAGTCATGGTCCAACAGGATCTATAGAGCAGTTCTTC.

This clone was observed a single time. The rearrangement joins TRBV28 to TRBJ2-7; D might be TRBD2 (6 bases). V lost 6 bases and J 2 bases, leaving 17 bases between the germline ends. Germline CDR1 MDHEN, CDR2 SYDVKM. The CDR3 runs 15 residues. CDR3 amino acids: CASSWTGTSAYEQYF. The DNA of the CDR3 is TGTGCCAGCAGCTGGACCGGGACTTCTGCCTACGAGCAGTACTTC.

The chain links TRBV29-1 to TRBJ2-7, with 7 nucleotides matching TRBD1. CDR1 is SQVTM and CDR2 is ANQGSEA in the germline V gene. This CDR3 has 13 amino acids. V lost 7 bases to trimming and J lost 1 base; unmatched junction nucleotides: 7. CDR3 amino acids: CSARRGQSYEQYF. In DNA, the CDR3 is TGCAGCGCCCGAAGGGGACAGTCCTACGAGCAGTACTTC.

This clone was counted between two and nine times. The chain joins TRBV7-8 to TRBJ2-1; 7 bases map to TRBD2. CDR1 is SGHVS and CDR2 is FQNEAQ in the germline V gene. V trimming: 0 bases; J trimming: 6 bases; junction bases outside the gene matches: 5. The CDR3 is 15 residues long. The CDR3 coding sequence is TGTGCCAGCAGCTTAGCGCGGCGGGAGAGCAATGAGCAGTTCTTC. It yields the protein CASSLARRESNEQFF.

The rearrangement joins TRBV9 to TRBJ1-2; tentative D call: TRBD1 (6 bases). The V end lost 3 bases, the J end lost 2 bases, and 11 bases lay between the germline ends. Germline values: CDR1 SGDLS, CDR2 YYNGEE. This CDR3 region has 14 residues. CDR3 protein: CASSAGQSNYGYTF. The CDR3 DNA follows: TGTGCCAGCAGCGCCGGACAGTCCAACTATGGCTACACCTTC.

This clone turned up a few times. The chain is built from TRBV14 and TRBJ1-1, with D perhaps matching TRBD1 (6 bases). V lost 2 bases and J lost 4, with 11 bases in between. The CDR3 is 14 amino acids. Germline V lookup: CDR1 SGHDN, CDR2 FVKESK. The DNA for the CDR3 is TGTGCCAGCAGCCAAAACAGGGTTTTCACTGAAGCTTTCTTT. This sequence encodes CASSQNRVFTEAFF.

The chain recombines TRBV7-6 with TRBJ2-1; D possibly corresponds to TRBD2 (6 bases). Trimming took off 3 bases at V and 6 bases at J, with 12 bases between the two ends. This CDR3 is 14 amino acids long. The germline V gene has CDR1 SGHVS and CDR2 FNYEAQ. Here the CDR3 reads CASSFYREFNEQFF. CDR3 nucleotides: TGTGCCAGCAGCTTTTACCGGGAGTTCAATGAGCAGTTCTTC.

The rearrangement joins TRBV5-4 to TRBJ2-7, with 9 bases identical to TRBD1. The germline gives CDR1 SGHNT, CDR2 YYREEE (reference sequence). V was clipped by 4 bases and J by 3 bases; unmatched bases: 11. The CDR3 runs 16 residues. The CDR3 loop reads CASSLMGGQGVYEQYF. CDR3 nucleotide sequence: TGTGCCAGCAGCCTCATGGGGGGACAGGGTGTCTACGAGCAGTACTTC.

V is TRBV6-1 and J is TRBJ2-5; no definite D call. Looked up from germline, CDR1 is MNHNS and CDR2 is SASEGT. The CDR3 consists of 15 residues. Trimming shortened V by 3 bases and J by 5 bases, and 16 bases separated the two germline ends. This chain's CDR3 is CASSEDRLMWETQYF. For the CDR3, the DNA is TGTGCCAGCAGTGAGGATAGACTTATGTGGGAGACCCAGTACTTC.

The chain joins TRBV7-8 to TRBJ2-3; D not resolved. CDR1 SGHVS and CDR2 FQNEAQ come from the germline V gene. The CDR3 length is 13 residues. Trimming removed 3 bases at V and 6 bases at J, with 10 bases between. CDR3 nucleotide sequence: TGTGCCAGCAGCTTCTCGTCCGGGGATACGCAGTATTTT. It is translated as CASSFSSGDTQYF.

The chain is built from TRBV27 and TRBJ1-1; weak D call: TRBD1 (6 bases). The CDR3 covers 16 residues. V gave up 6 bases and J gave up 0 bases, with 17 bases separating them. The germline V gene encodes CDR1 MNHEY and CDR2 SMNVEV (reference sequence). The DNA of the CDR3 is TGTGCCAGCAGGGACAGAACATCGGAGATGAACACTGAAGCTTTCTTT. Protein: CASRDRTSEMNTEAFF.

On this clone itself: At the DNA level, this CDR3 is encoded by other sequences in the same sample as well. The V call is TRBV11-2, the J call TRBJ2-7, with 8 nucleotides matching TRBD2. Germline loops: CDR1 SGHAT, CDR2 FQNNGV. V dropped 5 bases and J dropped 8; count of bases not matched to a gene: 8. This CDR3 region has 13 residues. The CDR3 is CASSLTAGEQQYF. The CDR3 nucleotides are TGTGCCAGCAGCCTGACAGCGGGGGAGCAGCAGTACTTC.

The chain has TRBV28 and TRBJ2-5; tentatively, D is TRBD1 (5 bases). V lost 0 bases and J lost 3, with 11 bases in between. The CDR3 covers 15 residues. Germline V gene sequence: CDR1 MDHEN, CDR2 SYDVKM. The CDR3 spells CASSLWLAGKETQYF. The CDR3 DNA follows: TGTGCCAGCAGTTTATGGTTAGCAGGGAAAGAGACCCAGTACTTC.

In this sample, this clone turned up a few times. V and J are TRBV5-1 and TRBJ1-2, with D tentatively TRBD1 (5 bases). This CDR3 comprises 14 residues. Trimming shortened V by 4 bases and J by 3 bases, and 13 bases separated the two germline ends. Germline V gene lookup returns CDR1 SGHRS and CDR2 YFSETQ. In DNA, the CDR3 is TGCGCCAGCAGCCCGACCGACAGAGACTATGGCTACACCTTC. Its protein product is CASSPTDRDYGYTF.

This chain joins TRBV4-1 and TRBJ2-7; 12 nucleotides match TRBD2. The CDR3 loop spans 16 amino acids. V was pared by 2 bases and J by 1 base, with 3 bases of the junction left unmatched. Germline assignment: CDR1 MGHRA and CDR2 YSYEKL. CDR3 in amino acids: CASSQRLAGDSYEQYF. The CDR3 DNA is TGCGCCAGCAGCCAAAGACTAGCGGGGGATTCCTACGAGCAGTACTTC.

The rearrangement joins TRBV9 to TRBJ1-2, with a tentative D call TRBD1 (6 bases). V was clipped by 0 bases and J by 2 bases, with 11 bases between them. The germline gives CDR1 SGDLS, CDR2 YYNGEE. This CDR3 has 15 residues. CDR3 protein: CASSVDPGGNYGYTF. CDR3 coding DNA: TGTGCCAGCAGCGTAGACCCGGGGGGCAACTATGGCTACACCTTC.

The chain carries TRBV4-1 and TRBJ1-3; D uncertain. Germline V gene lookup returns CDR1 MGHRA and CDR2 YSYEKL. The V and J ends lost 7 bases and 0 bases respectively, with 16 bases between them. This CDR3 spans 16 amino acids. CDR3 in DNA: TGCGCCAGCATCATCACGCCCGGGTTCTCTGGAAACACCATATATTTT. Amino acids: CASIITPGFSGNTIYF.